This TCR beta chain was obtained from a study of T cells in Graves' hyperthyroidism and ophthalmopathy. Study-wide points: The model identified upcoming ophthalmopathy a median about 6.5 months ahead of onset.

Patients with uncontrolled infections, other autoimmune diseases, pregnancy or lactation were excluded. The authors took PBMCs from roughly 9.7 ml fresh peripheral blood. In germline, CDR1 is SGHRS, CDR2 YFSETQ. V was cut by 4 bases and J by 4 bases, with 21 bases left in between. The CDR3 spans 17 residues. The TCR beta CDR3 regions underwent amplification using RNA transcripts as the source. First-round RT-PCR of the TCR CDR3 relied on the HTBI primer set. One entry per CDR3 protein results from TCRdb running MiXCR on the multiplex PCR reads. The sample lists about 200,000 distinct CDR3 sequences, under 20% occurring once. This clonotype was recorded only once. What it recognizes is unknown. This may come from a read error, since a much larger clone is one base off.

The rearrangement uses TRBV5-1 and TRBJ2-1; TRBD2 might be the D (5 bases). The sequence came from a man over 45 with Graves' hyperthyroidism. Material for sequencing was blood. DNA of the CDR3: TGCGCCAGCAGCCCGATAGGGCAGGCGCGAGGGTACAATGAGCAGTTCTTC. It translates to CASSPIGQARGYNEQFF. Full variable domain (remainder filled in from reference TRBV5-1 and TRBJ2-1): KAGVTQTPRYLIKTRGQQVTLSCSPISGHRSVSWYQQTPGQGLQFLFEYFSETQRNKGNFPGRFSGRQFSNSRSEMNVSTLELGDSALYLCASSPIGQARGYNEQFFGPGTRLTVL.